This T cell receptor (beta chain) came from a study of T cell responses to AZD1222 COVID-19 vaccine. Study as a whole: Some second doses came at about 4 weeks and others at about 12 weeks; these were pooled. Findings and caveats of the study: Regions 160-218 and 743-854 held dominance among vaccine-associated CD4 TCRs, which spanned spike. Repertoires were obtained solely post-peak T cell response. Spike-specific TCR breadth rose after two AZD1222 doses, and depth rose as well.

Trimming cost V 3 bases and J 1 base, with 21 bases left between them. The germline CDR1 and CDR2 sequences are MGHRA and YSYEKL. The length of the CDR3 is 18 residues. Remarks on this clone: Its antigen remains unidentified.

Sequencing used immunoSEQ multiplex PCR; TCRdb keeps in-frame clones, though not all of them. In the table there are about 190,000 clones, 85% to 95% of which are singletons. Here the sequenced sample was peripheral blood, taken on day 0 of AZD1222 vaccination. The clonotype comes from an adult in good health. V and J are TRBV4-1 and TRBJ1-1; maybe TRBD1 (5 bases). DNA for the CDR3: TGCGCCAGCAGCCAGGGGATGTTCGAGATAAGGGGGAACACTGAAGCTTTCTTT. Translated: CASSQGMFEIRGNTEAFF.